This T cell receptor (beta chain) was observed in a study of T cell responses to AZD1222 COVID-19 vaccine. As regards this clone: The antigen is not known.

Sequencing used immunoSEQ multiplex PCR; TCRdb keeps in-frame clones, though not all of them. The sample has fewer than 200,000 clones, 85% to 95% seen once. Overall study results and limits: Only after the peak T cell response were repertoires sampled. Per reports, nearly half of all spike-specific TCRs target regions that are unmutated in variants.

There are 12 residues in the CDR3. Germline values: CDR1 MNHEY, CDR2 SVGEGT. Sequenced material: peripheral blood, taken on day 0 of AZD1222 vaccination. This sequence originates from an adult in good health. J is TRBJ2-7 and V is TRBV6-2 or TRBV6-3; D is unclear. CDR3 sequence reads: CASSHSPHEQYV. The DNA of the CDR3 is TGTGCCAGCAGTCACTCCCCCCACGAGCAGTACGTC.